The entry that follows covers one T cell receptor beta chain sequence. The sample holds one count of this clone. Its antigen is still unknown. Per-nucleotide qualities are absent, and no much larger clonotype sits a single base away. Library preparation used the immunoSEQ multiplex PCR assay. What TCRdb holds here is the immuneACCESS table cut down to in-frame rearrangements. Part of the clones is not present; checked against another copy, under half of the missing clones reflect an unresolved V gene, and the others are unexplained. The sample data list approximately 60,000 clones, and more than 70% of these were observed just once. The top ten constitute approximately 14% of the sample. From cysteine to phenylalanine, the CDR3 is 15 amino acids long. The entry retains the CDR3 DNA only, 45 bases that are in frame from base 1. Cut back by 3 bases and 4 bases, the V and J ends lie 16 bases apart. Sequences SGHNT (CDR1) and YENEEA (CDR2) are obtained from the germline V gene.

Mismatch repair deficiency was established in every enrolled patient by polymerase chain reaction or immunohistochemistry. Three patients who responded to pembrolizumab therapy underwent TCR sequencing. Pembrolizumab PD-1 blockade was prospectively tested in advanced mismatch repair-deficient cancers, regardless of tissue of origin, in the phase II trial. Peripheral blood T cell samples were collected serially, before PD-1 blockade began and at several time points afterward. Blood sampling time points were reported as weeks after the first dose of pembrolizumab. This sample is part of a study of PD-1 blockade in mismatch repair-deficient tumors (TCRdb year 2017). Describing the broader study: Between September 2013 and 2016, 75 to 95 consecutive patients with about a dozen mismatch repair-deficient cancer types, all previously treated and progressing, were enrolled in the trial. Tumor-associated T cell clones in the peripheral blood of patients responding to PD-1 blockade were tracked using deep sequencing of TCR CDR3 regions.

Broader findings and caveats from the paper: Rapid expansion after pembrolizumab followed by contraction, generally before radiologic responses, was shown by tumor-resident clones, which were often undetectable in blood before treatment.

Sequenced here: peripheral blood, sampled 52 weeks after starting pembrolizumab. This sequence originates from an adult with mismatch repair-deficient cancer. The V and J segments used are TRBV11-3 and TRBJ2-7; TRBD2 is a weak D gene call, 5 bases matching. The nucleotides are TGTGCCAGCAGCTTTAGGACTGGTTGGATTTACGAGCAGTACTTC. Translated, it gives CASSFRTGWIYEQYF.